A selection of T cell receptor beta chains follows, all from one sample in a study of blood T cell repertoires in COVID-19. Clones were sequenced by immunoSEQ multiplex PCR, and TCRdb holds only the in-frame ones, with some missing. The sample records about 220,000 clones, about 81% being singletons. The sequencing sample was made of peripheral blood. Receptors originate from an older woman with COVID-19, enrolled during active disease. CDR3s include the opening cysteine and the closing phenylalanine or tryptophan. D genes are given only for firm matches. Not all rows give a size; the values are once, few, many and, for expanded clones, a class.

>TRBJ2-7|-|TRBV24-1|-
CATSTGHQAYEQYF
TGTGCCACCAGTACAGGTCACCAAGCCTACGAGCAGTACTTC
>TRBJ2-7|TRBD2|TRBV29-1|-
CSVSAGVGGGEQYF
TGCAGCGTTTCTGCGGGAGTTGGGGGTGGCGAGCAGTACTTC
>TRBJ2-2|-|TRBV28|-
CATPGGVSGELFF
TGTGCCACCCCAGGAGGGGTTTCCGGGGAGCTGTTTTTT
>TRBJ2-5|TRBD2|TRBV28|-
CASKASGRRGSQETQYF
TGTGCCAGCAAGGCTAGCGGGAGGAGGGGATCACAAGAGACCCAGTACTTC
>TRBJ1-2|-|TRBV7-3|once
CASSSGQPHGYTF
TGTGCCAGCAGCTCAGGACAGCCCCATGGCTACACCTTC
>TRBJ1-6|-|TRBV7-3|-
CASSLGQNSPLHF
TGTGCCAGCAGCTTAGGGCAGAATTCACCCCTCCACTTT
>TRBJ2-5|TRBD1|TRBV10-3|-
CATHTGTVQETQYF
TGTGCCACACACACCGGGACAGTTCAAGAGACCCAGTACTTC
>TRBJ1-4|-|TRBV19|-
CASSISAGGTNEKLFF
TGTGCCAGTAGTATCTCAGCAGGAGGAACTAATGAAAAACTGTTTTTT
>TRBJ2-7|-|TRBV5-4|-
CASSLGQPPQGQYF
TGTGCCAGCAGCTTGGGACAGCCCCCTCAAGGGCAGTACTTC
>TRBJ2-3|TRBD2|TRBV5-1|-
CASSPGLAGGTDTQYF
TGCGCCAGCAGCCCCGGACTAGCGGGAGGCACAGATACGCAGTATTTT
>TRBJ1-2|TRBD1|TRBV5-1|-
CASSPIPRGLGGYTF
TGCGCCAGCAGCCCTATCCCCAGGGGGCTTGGGGGCTACACCTTC
>TRBJ2-7|-|TRBV7-2|-
CASSSQMSSAYEQYF
TGTGCCAGCAGCTCCCAAATGTCTAGCGCGTACGAGCAGTACTTC
>TRBJ1-5|TRBD1|TRBV5-4|-
CASSLLLPGTGQYQPQHF
TGTGCCAGCAGCCTATTACTACCCGGGACAGGGCAGTATCAGCCCCAGCATTTT
>TRBJ2-5|-|TRBV5-6|-
CASSTGTEQETQYF
TGTGCCAGCAGCACCGGGACTGAGCAAGAGACCCAGTACTTC
>TRBJ2-3|TRBD2|TRBV6-6|-
CASSFPGLETDTQYF
TGTGCCAGCAGTTTTCCGGGACTAGAAACAGATACGCAGTATTTT